This T cell receptor beta chain was captured by sequencing in a study of radiation and T cells in renal cell carcinoma. Study-level points and caveats: Top tumor clonotypes rose in blood 2 weeks post-radiation, then contracted.

Trimming removed 2 bases at V and 2 bases at J, with 13 bases between. Looked up from germline, CDR1 is MGHDK and CDR2 is SYGVNS. CDR3 length: 15 amino acids. Comment on this clone: The antigen is undetermined.

The time point is: blood 4 weeks post-SBRT, at nephrectomy. Treatment described: 15 Gy SBRT to primary tumor, nephrectomy 4 weeks later. Nephrectomy followed 15 Gy stereotactic body radiation by 4 weeks. The tumor was a clear cell renal cell carcinoma. Assay used: immunoSEQ multiplex PCR; TCRdb lists only in-frame clones, some missing. The sample consists of about 90,000 clones, around 83% of them appearing once. The TCR originated in a man aged 55 to 70 with renal cell carcinoma. This chain uses TRBV25-1 with TRBJ2-7; possibly TRBD1 for D (6 bases). The sample here was blood, taken from a patient whose treatment included radiotherapy and nephrectomy. Here the CDR3 DNA reads TGTGCCAGCAGTGAACGGGGACATGGGGCCTACGAGCAGTACTTC. Protein product: CASSERGHGAYEQYF.